This T cell receptor beta chain stems from a study of response to subunit inactivated influenza vaccine. There are 16 residues in the CDR3. The V segment lost 7 bases and the J segment 4 bases; nucleotides outside the gene matches: 7. General study findings and limits: Each seasonal flu vaccination may recruit only limited new T cells, authors suggested.

There are many counts of this clonotype. As yet, its antigen is unknown. TCRdb analysed the RT-PCR reads with MiXCR anew, one entry per CDR3 protein. The table records a few hundred thousand distinct CDR3 sequences, 7.2% of them present only once. The chain joins TRBV12-3 or TRBV12-4 to TRBJ2-3; 14 nucleotides align to TRBD2. The TCR comes from a man between 50 and 69 years old who received an inactivated influenza vaccine. The sequences come from PBMCs from blood, collected less than 30 months after vaccination. The CDR3 DNA follows: TGTGCCAGCAAACGGGGACTAGCGGGGGATCCAGATACGCAGTATTTT. Translation gives CASKRGLAGDPDTQYF.